This T cell receptor (beta chain) appears in the sequencing data of a study of T cell repertoires in cytomegalovirus infection. Findings and limits, study-wide: Cumulative frequency (of public TCR beta family members) identified carriers of CMV plus the relevant HLA.

Of note for this clonotype: Antigen specificity is unknown.

MiXCR was run by TCRdb on the reads, yielding one entry per CDR3 protein. This sample has 150,000 or so distinct CDR3 sequences, with about 6.1% found just once. This clonotype was sampled from a human donor in good health (CMV status not recorded). Some clones in this sample may be carry-over from other donors' samples. Sequenced material: PBMCs.

CDR3 DNA: TGTGCCACCTTCGGGGCGGGGGGACTTTCCTACAATGAGCAGTTCTTC. Translation gives CATFGAGGLSYNEQFF. V and J are TRBV10-3 and TRBJ2-1; TRBD2 aligns across 8 bases. Looked up from germline, CDR1 is ENHRY and CDR2 is SYGVKD. J was trimmed by 1 base and V by 10 bases; bases with no gene match: 12. The CDR3 has 16 amino acids.